This T cell receptor (beta chain) originates from a study of shared clonotypes between healthy human individuals. At the level of the study: In total, the donors were a couple of women and a few men aged 18 to 49.

Trimming shortened V by 5 bases and J by 3 bases, and 8 bases separated the two germline ends. The CDR3 is made up of 13 amino acids. Germline lookup yields CDR1 MNHNY and CDR2 SVGAGI (reference sequence). To note about this clone: What it recognizes is unknown.

General study points: Clonotype sharing among donors was thought likely to change with sequencing depth. Donor scarcity curtailed the genetic and exposure-history diversity represented herein.

The assay was immunoSEQ multiplex PCR, and TCRdb's table has in-frame clones only and misses some. The repertoire holds 2 million to 3 million clones, with more than 90% as singletons. The TCR originated in a man aged 18-30 years in good health. The chain carries TRBV6-6 and TRBJ1-5; perhaps TRBD1 as D (5 bases). Material: naive CD4+ T cells sorted from blood. Subset in this sample: CD45RA+ positively selected. CDR3 amino acids: CASSTQVNQPQHF. For the CDR3, the DNA is TGTGCCAGCAGTACACAGGTCAATCAGCCCCAGCATTTT.